This T cell receptor beta chain was sequenced in a study of T cells in Graves' hyperthyroidism and ophthalmopathy. Study-level background: At the time of initial diagnosis and before any treatment, peripheral blood was collected.

The study's findings and limits: Median prediction lead before ophthalmopathy onset was 5 to 7.5 months with the model. Most clonotypes that expanded in the thyroid above 0.001 also showed up in blood.

This CDR3 contains 15 residues. Trimming pared 4 bases from V and 0 bases from J, leaving 10 bases between. Germline lookup yields CDR1 LNHDA and CDR2 SQIVND (reference sequence). Note on this clonotype: The antigen is unknown.

Ophthalmopathy in the patients scored at least 3 on Clinical Activity Score and at least 4 on NOSPECS grade, lasting under 3 months. RNA transcripts gave rise to amplified TCR beta CDR3 regions. First-round RT-PCR of the TCR CDR3 relied on the HTBI primer set. One entry per CDR3 protein, called by TCRdb with MiXCR from the multiplex PCR reads. Counted here are fewer than 450,000 distinct CDR3 sequences, roughly an eighth occurring once; the ten biggest clones make up 25% to 30%. The gene calls are TRBV19 and TRBJ1-3, with D tentatively TRBD1 (5 bases). The sequence came from a man aged 45-65 years with Graves' ophthalmopathy. The sequenced sample was blood. The CDR3 loop is CASSRGQNSGNTIYF. CDR3 bases: TGTGCCAGTAGTAGAGGACAAAACTCTGGAAACACCATATATTTT.